Following are 10 T cell receptor beta chains from one sample sequenced in a study of cytomegalovirus exposure and HLA in healthy donors. 60 Vbeta and 13 Jbeta primers were used in PCR. Some clones are missing from TCRdb's copy, which holds only in-frame ones; the method was immunoSEQ multiplex PCR. In all, the sample yields about 67,000 clones. Sequences were obtained from PBMCs. The receptors derive from a woman aged 40 to 50 in good health and CMV-seropositive.

This sequence joins TRBV27 and TRBJ2-7, with D tentatively TRBD2 (5 bases). The CDR3 spans 13 residues. The V end lost 0 bases, the J end lost 2 bases, and 5 bases lay between the germline ends. CDR1 MNHEY and CDR2 SMNVEV come from the germline V gene (reference sequence). CDR3 region: CASSLSTTYEQYF. As DNA, the CDR3 is TGTGCCAGCAGTTTATCGACTACCTACGAGCAGTACTTC.

The CDR3 region has the DNA TGTGCCAGTAGTATAATTCGGGACACTGAAGCTTTCTTT. Its protein is CASSIIRDTEAFF. The chain links TRBV19 to TRBJ1-1; the D is unclear. The CDR3 loop spans 13 amino acids. From germline, CDR1 is LNHDA and CDR2 SQIVND (reference sequence). Trimming stripped 2 bases from V and 3 bases from J, with 7 bases between.

The CDR3 spells CASSARRTHHNEQFF. CDR3 DNA: TGTGCCAGTAGTGCGAGAAGGACACACCACAATGAGCAGTTCTTC. The V call is TRBV19, the J call TRBJ2-1, with D perhaps TRBD1 (5 bases). V was shortened by 5 bases and J by 5 bases, with 16 bases between the two germline ends. The CDR3 sequence is 15 residues long. From germline, CDR1 is LNHDA and CDR2 SQIVND (reference sequence).

The chain uses TRBV7-2 and TRBJ1-1, with 11 bases aligning to TRBD1. CDR1 and CDR2 from the germline V gene are SGHTA and FQGNSA. After removal of 5 bases from V and 0 bases from J, the junction contained 5 bases not matched to a gene. The CDR3 has 16 residues. The CDR3 bases are TGTGCCAGCAGCAGAAGGACAGGGGGCTTGAACACTGAAGCTTTCTTT. It codes for CASSRRTGGLNTEAFF.

V usage is TRBV7-9 and J usage is TRBJ2-1; TRBD2 aligns across 11 bases. After removal of 6 bases from V and 6 bases from J, the junction contained 7 bases not matched to a gene. The CDR3 consists of 15 residues. CDR1 is SEHNR and CDR2 is FQNEAQ in the germline V gene (reference sequence). CDR3 protein: CASRVLAGGFNEQFF. CDR3 DNA sequence: TGTGCCAGCAGAGTTCTAGCGGGGGGCTTCAATGAGCAGTTCTTC. Using reference TRBV7-9 and TRBJ2-1 for the parts outside the CDR3, the full variable domain is DTGVSQNPRHKITKRGQNVTFRCDPISEHNRLYWYRQTLGQGPEFLTYFQNEAQLEKSRLLSDRFSAERPKGSFSTLEIQRTEQGDSAMYLCASRVLAGGFNEQFFGPGTRLTVL.

J is TRBJ1-2 and V is TRBV5-4; maybe TRBD1 (5 bases). The CDR3 is 13 residues long. Germline CDR1 reads SGHNT; CDR2 reads YYREEE (reference sequence). V was trimmed by 3 bases and J by 3 bases, leaving 9 bases between them. DNA of the CDR3: TGTGCCAGCAGCTCGGTGGGGCACTATGGCTACACCTTC. As protein: CASSSVGHYGYTF.

This rearrangement joins TRBV7-2 to TRBJ1-6; tentatively, D is TRBD1 (5 bases). Trimming took off 5 bases at V and 7 bases at J, with 15 bases between the two ends. CDR1 is SGHTA and CDR2 is FQGNSA in the germline V gene. This CDR3 has 15 amino acids. CDR3 region: CASSLRGRDNSPLHF. DNA of the CDR3: TGTGCCAGCAGCCTCCGTGGGAGGGACAATTCACCCCTCCACTTT.

The rearrangement joins TRBV4-2 to TRBJ2-7; the match to TRBD2 covers 7 bases. Germline V CDR1 and CDR2: LGHNA, YNFKEQ. CDR3 length: 15 amino acids. Trimming removed 3 bases from V and 1 base from J; junction bases left unmatched: 6. The CDR3 sequence is CASSHPGGISYEQYF. The CDR3 nucleotides read TGTGCCAGCAGCCATCCCGGGGGGATTTCCTACGAGCAGTACTTC.

The genes are TRBV19 and TRBJ1-2; no clear D. Trimming took off 9 bases at V and 2 bases at J, with 25 bases between the two ends. This CDR3 is built from 17 residues. Per the germline V gene, CDR1 is LNHDA and CDR2 is SQIVND (reference sequence). The CDR3 DNA sequence: TGTGCCAGCCGCCCTCCCCCCACAGAATCGTACAACTATGGCTACACCTTC. It codes for CASRPPPTESYNYGYTF.

The rearrangement uses TRBV7-3 and TRBJ2-5; perhaps TRBD2 as D (6 bases). With 5 bases removed from V and 2 bases from J, the gap between germline ends came to 24 bases. Looked up from germline, CDR1 is SGHTA and CDR2 is FQGTGA. CDR3 length: 18 amino acids. The CDR3 nucleotides read TGTGCCAGCAGCCTCTACCCGGGCCACTCGGGGGATCAAGAGACCCAGTACTTC. Protein: CASSLYPGHSGDQETQYF.